These 17 T cell receptor beta chains were all obtained from the same sample, sequenced in a study of radiation and T cells in renal cell carcinoma. The time point was: baseline pretreatment blood. Treatment of the sample: 15 Gy SBRT to primary tumor, nephrectomy 4 weeks later. Measured with immunoSEQ multiplex PCR; TCRdb has only the in-frame clones, and not every one. In the table there are about 91,000 clones, about four fifths of which are singletons. Sequenced here: blood, sampled from a patient whose treatment included radiotherapy and nephrectomy. These receptors were obtained from a man between 60 and 75 years old with renal cell carcinoma.

The genes are TRBV11-3 and TRBJ2-1; TRBD2 aligns across 7 bases. Per the germline V gene, CDR1 is SGHNT and CDR2 is YENEEA. The CDR3 totals 14 residues. V shed 5 bases and J 7 bases; nucleotides not matched to a gene: 8. CDR3 nucleotides: TGTGCCAGCAGCCCGCGGACTAGGAGGAATGAGCAGTTCTTC. It specifies CASSPRTRRNEQFF.

The rearrangement links TRBV10-2 to TRBJ1-2; 10 bases are shared with TRBD1. V shed 2 bases and J 3 bases; nucleotides not matched to a gene: 12. The germline gives CDR1 WSHSY, CDR2 SAAADI. The CDR3 has 18 residues. CDR3 loop: CASSEPRGDRGLYYGYTF. CDR3 nucleotides: TGCGCCAGCAGTGAGCCCAGGGGGGACAGGGGACTCTACTATGGCTACACCTTC.

V gene TRBV6-5 combines with J gene TRBJ1-3; D possibly corresponds to TRBD1 (5 bases). CDR1 MNHEY and CDR2 SVGAGI come from the germline V gene. The CDR3 is 16 amino acids. Trimming took 3 bases from V and 0 from J, leaving 12 bases between them. The CDR3 DNA reads TGTGCCAGCAGTTATCAGGGCGGCAACTCTGGAAACACCATATATTTT. The encoded protein is CASSYQGGNSGNTIYF.

V gene TRBV5-6 combines with J gene TRBJ2-7, with 7 bases identical to TRBD1. This CDR3 spans 16 amino acids. From germline, CDR1 is SGHDT and CDR2 YYEEEE. After removal of 1 base from V and 0 bases from J, the junction contained 7 bases not matched to a gene. CDR3 region: CASSLLRPGGSYEQYF. The CDR3 DNA sequence: TGTGCCAGCAGCTTGCTTCGGCCAGGGGGCTCCTACGAGCAGTACTTC.

V usage is TRBV2 and J usage is TRBJ2-1, with 9 bases identical to TRBD2. The CDR3 contains 15 residues. With V trimmed by 7 bases and J by 1 base, 5 bases remained unmatched. Germline V lookup: CDR1 SNHLY, CDR2 FYNNEI. The CDR3 is CASTLSGSSYNEQFF. The CDR3 DNA is TGTGCCAGCACCCTTAGCGGGAGTTCCTACAATGAGCAGTTCTTC.

V usage is TRBV19 and J usage is TRBJ1-3; D remains unclear. Germline CDR1 is LNHDA and CDR2 is SQIVND (reference sequence). The CDR3 contains 13 residues. V was trimmed by 10 bases and J by 15 bases, leaving 25 bases between them. CDR3 sequence reads: CATLTETGHPAYF. In DNA, the CDR3 is TGTGCCACCTTAACAGAGACCGGCCACCCTGCATATTTT. Using reference TRBV19 and TRBJ1-3 for the parts outside the CDR3, the full variable domain is DGGITQSPKYLFRKEGQNVTLSCEQNLNHDAMYWYRQDPGQGLRLIYYSQIVNDFQKGDIAEGYSVSREKKESFPLTVTSAQKNPTAFYLCATLTETGHPAYFGEGSWLTVV.

The chain links TRBV29-1 to TRBJ2-3, with D possibly called TRBD1 or TRBD2 (5 bases each). The germline V gene encodes CDR1 SQVTM and CDR2 ANQGSEA. There are 13 residues in the CDR3. Trimming cost V 8 bases and J 2 bases, with 14 bases left between them. The CDR3 coding sequence is TGCAGCTCGTTTGGGACGTTCACAGATACGCAGTATTTT. It translates to CSSFGTFTDTQYF.

The chain employs TRBV5-4 and TRBJ2-2; TRBD2 aligns across 8 bases. Per germline, CDR1 SGHNT and CDR2 YYREEE (reference sequence). V was pared by 3 bases and J by 1 base, with 2 bases of the junction left unmatched. This CDR3 is 15 amino acids long. The CDR3 sequence is CASSSGGGNTGELFF. The CDR3, as DNA: TGTGCCAGCAGCTCCGGGGGGGGGAACACCGGGGAGCTGTTTTTT.

The CDR3 sequence is CASSLAGGREQFF. In DNA, the CDR3 is TGCGCCAGCAGCTTGGCCGGCGGAAGGGAGCAGTTCTTC. The chain uses TRBV5-1 and TRBJ2-1, with unresolved D. V shed 0 bases and J shed 10 bases, with 11 bases lying between them. This CDR3 contains 13 residues. Germline V CDR1 and CDR2: SGHRS, YFSETQ.

In nucleotides, the CDR3 is TGTGCCAGCAGTTACGGTGTTAGCGGAACCTCCTACGAGCAGTACTTC. Translated: CASSYGVSGTSYEQYF. The chain uses TRBV6-5 and TRBJ2-7, with TRBD2 as a possible D gene (6 bases). Germline CDR1 reads MNHEY; CDR2 reads SVGAGI. Trimming left V 2 bases short and J 0 bases short, with 14 bases between. This CDR3 spans 16 amino acids.

The chain links TRBV7-8 to TRBJ2-7; 8 bases map to TRBD1. The CDR3 spans 16 residues. V lost 5 bases to trimming and J lost 2 bases; unmatched junction nucleotides: 11. The germline gives CDR1 SGHVS, CDR2 FQNEAQ. As DNA, the CDR3 is TGTGCCAGCAGCCGAAAGGGGGGACAGGCTACCTACGAGCAGTACTTC. It is translated as CASSRKGGQATYEQYF.

V usage is TRBV7-2 and J usage is TRBJ1-1; D is undetermined. The V gene lost 2 bases and the J gene lost 1 base, with 5 bases spanning the gap. This CDR3 has 13 amino acids. Germline CDR1 reads SGHTA; CDR2 reads FQGNSA. The CDR3 coding sequence is TGTGCCAGCAGCTTATCAGGGAACACTGAAGCTTTCTTT. Amino acid sequence: CASSLSGNTEAFF.

The chain couples TRBV21-1 to TRBJ1-5. TRBV21-1 is marked as a pseudogene. This CDR3 contains 10 residues. The CDR3, as DNA: TGTGCCGTCCGTTGGCAGCCCCAGCATTTT. Protein product: CAVRWQPQHF.

Turning to this clone: Other nucleotide sequences in the sample specify the same CDR3. CDR3 in DNA: TGTGCCAGCAGTCCTACGGCACCTTACGAGCAGTACTTC. It yields the protein CASSPTAPYEQYF. The V gene is TRBV28, the J gene TRBJ2-7, with D uncertain. Germline lookup yields CDR1 MDHEN and CDR2 SYDVKM. The V and J ends lost 5 bases and 4 bases respectively, with 12 bases between them. The CDR3 has 13 amino acids.

The chain is built from TRBV14 and TRBJ2-2; possibly TRBD1 for D (6 bases). Trimming took off 3 bases at V and 4 bases at J, with 12 bases between the two ends. The CDR3 totals 15 residues. CDR1 is SGHDN and CDR2 is FVKESK in the germline V gene. CDR3 bases: TGTGCCAGCAGCCAGACAGGTTTGGGCACCGGGGAGCTGTTTTTT. It codes for CASSQTGLGTGELFF.

The V call is TRBV7-8, the J call TRBJ1-1, with D maybe TRBD1 (5 bases). The CDR3 has 14 amino acids. V was pared by 5 bases and J by 1 base, with 11 bases between. The V gene's germline CDR1 is SGHVS and CDR2 FQNEAQ. CDR3 residues: CASSEFRENTEAFF. The CDR3 DNA sequence: TGTGCCAGCAGCGAGTTCAGGGAGAACACTGAAGCTTTCTTT.

This clone was recorded a few times. The rearrangement uses TRBV5-1 and TRBJ2-1, with a possible D match to TRBD1 (6 bases). Trimming shortened V by 0 bases and J by 10 bases, and 17 bases separated the two germline ends. The CDR3 covers 15 residues. Germline CDR1 reads SGHRS; CDR2 reads YFSETQ. CDR3 nucleotide sequence: TGCGCCAGCAGCTTGGAGGCAGGGGCCCTAAACGAGCAGTTCTTC. Amino acids: CASSLEAGALNEQFF.